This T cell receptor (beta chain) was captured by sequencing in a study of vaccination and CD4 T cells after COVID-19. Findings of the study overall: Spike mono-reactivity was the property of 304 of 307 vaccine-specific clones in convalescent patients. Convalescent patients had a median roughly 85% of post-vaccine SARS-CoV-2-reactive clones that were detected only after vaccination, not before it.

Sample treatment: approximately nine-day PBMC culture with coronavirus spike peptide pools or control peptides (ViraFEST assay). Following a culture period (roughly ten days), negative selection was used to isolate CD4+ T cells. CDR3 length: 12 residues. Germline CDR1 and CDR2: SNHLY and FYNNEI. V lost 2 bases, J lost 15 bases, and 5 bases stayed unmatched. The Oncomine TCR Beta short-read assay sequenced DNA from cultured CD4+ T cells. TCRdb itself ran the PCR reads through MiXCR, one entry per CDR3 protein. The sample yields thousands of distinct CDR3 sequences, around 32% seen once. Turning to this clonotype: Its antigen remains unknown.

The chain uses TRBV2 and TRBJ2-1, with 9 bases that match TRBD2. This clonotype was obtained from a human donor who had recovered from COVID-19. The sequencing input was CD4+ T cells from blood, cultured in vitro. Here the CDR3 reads CASSEPGLAAFF. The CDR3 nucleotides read TGTGCCAGCAGTGAACCGGGACTAGCAGCGTTCTTC.